This T cell receptor (beta chain) was observed in a study of T cells in tumors after PD-1 blockade (dated by TCRdb to between 2018 and 2021). For the wider study: Exclusion criteria were prior checkpoint blockade, use of systemic immunosuppressants, or recent radiotherapy or other anti-cancer therapy within 4 weeks. On average, peripheral blood samples had more than 90,000 TCR templates (range 24,679-257,772) and some 35,000 unique clonotypes. Using site-matched tumors from BCC or SCC patients sampled before and after anti-PD-1 therapy, the study carried out paired single-cell RNA and TCR sequencing. A subset of patients also received ongoing daily vismodegib 150 mg during anti-PD-1 treatment. To compare clonotypes in blood versus tumor, bulk TCR sequencing was run on 10 peripheral blood samples drawn from about five patients. Patients were treated with either pembrolizumab 200 mg every 3 weeks or cemiplimab 350 mg every 2 weeks. RECIST version 1.1 was used to evaluate clinical response. Here is what the overall study found, with its caveats: Around 42% of TCR clonotypes from the tumor were detected in blood, and certain novel exhausted tumor clones were present in blood collected before treatment, which suggests recruitment from the periphery. Where the novel T cell clones came from was not determined, and possible sources could include lymphoid organs or rare unexpanded clones inside the tumor or in the tumor periphery.

The immunoSEQ platform was used for deep TCRbeta sequencing. In the source study's methods: Only productive rearrangements were exported from the immunoSEQ Analyzer for further analysis. Bulk TCRbeta clonotypes were assigned T cell phenotypes by matching to single-cell RNA+TCR-seq clones sharing the same TCRbeta sequence. Clone enrichment in tumor was computed as tumor frequency divided by PBMC frequency from bulk TCR sequencing. TCRs were grouped by GLIPH into specificity groups, defined as clusters of distinct TCRs likely recognizing common antigens via shared CDR3 motifs. Held by TCRdb, this immuneACCESS table contains in-frame sequences only and omits some clones. Under half of the omission traces to an unresolved V gene where checked; the cause of the rest is unknown. Clonal size and the V and J genes are those of that table, whereas D and trimming came from the DNA. The sample yields under 40,000 clones; roughly 76% were counted once. The ten largest clones take up around 40% of the sample.

Sample time point, as interpreted from the label and publication: after anti-PD-1 therapy. For bulk TCRbeta sequencing, genomic DNA was extracted from tumor biopsies or peripheral blood, and input amounts ranged from roughly 600 ng to 6,500 ng. Histologically proven advanced or metastatic basal or squamous cell carcinoma was present in all patients, all of whom were poor candidates for surgical resection. The basal cell carcinoma cohort was made up of under twelve patients, and bulk tumor TCR sequencing was performed for 8 or 9 of these patients. To note about this clone: It has no known antigen specificity. No much larger clone exists at a distance of one base, and base qualities are not known.

CDR1 and CDR2 are read off the germline V gene as SGHTA and FQGTGA. From its cysteine to its phenylalanine, the CDR3 spans 13 amino acids. Of the read, only the CDR3 DNA is kept; its 39 bases are in frame from base 1. At the junction V is shortened by 4 bases and J by 4 bases; bases outside the gene matches: 4. The receptor was derived from a human donor with basal cell carcinoma. The chain employs TRBV7-3 and TRBJ2-7, with 7 junctional bases fitting TRBD1. The sample here was PBMCs, taken after anti-PD-1 treatment. The CDR3 region has the sequence CASSSGQRYEQYF. The DNA sequence follows: TGTGCCAGCAGCTCGGGACAGCGGTACGAGCAGTACTTC.